The present entry profiles one TCR beta chain with its context. Antigen: not known. The data stem from a study of T cells in localized non-small cell lung cancer. TCRdb's copy holds only in-frame clones and misses some; the assay was immunoSEQ multiplex PCR. The sample contains roughly 66,000 clones, approximately 87% of which appear only once. Study observations and caveats: Of the top 100 tumor clones, median around 60 were in adjacent lung, 25 to 35 among its top 100.

Trimming took off 7 bases at V and 6 bases at J, with 18 bases between the two ends. The germline gives CDR1 LNHDA, CDR2 SQIVND (reference sequence). The CDR3 has 15 amino acids. The chain couples TRBV19 to TRBJ2-2; no definite D call. The material was peripheral blood, obtained before any cancer treatment. The clonotype comes from a woman aged 40-75 years with stage I lung adenocarcinoma. CDR3 in amino acids: CASNPLRRIPGELFF. The CDR3 nucleotides read TGTGCCAGTAACCCCCTCCGAAGGATCCCCGGGGAGCTGTTTTTT.